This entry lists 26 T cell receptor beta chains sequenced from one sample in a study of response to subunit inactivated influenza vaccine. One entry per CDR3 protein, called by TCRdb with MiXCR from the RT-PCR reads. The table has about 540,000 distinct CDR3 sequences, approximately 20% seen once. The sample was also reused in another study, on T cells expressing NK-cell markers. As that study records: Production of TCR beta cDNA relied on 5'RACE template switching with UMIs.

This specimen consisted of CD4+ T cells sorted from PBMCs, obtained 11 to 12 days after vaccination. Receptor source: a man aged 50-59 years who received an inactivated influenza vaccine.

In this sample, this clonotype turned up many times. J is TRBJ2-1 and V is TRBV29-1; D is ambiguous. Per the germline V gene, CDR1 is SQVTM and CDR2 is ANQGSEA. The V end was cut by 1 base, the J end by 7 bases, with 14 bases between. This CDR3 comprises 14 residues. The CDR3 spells CSVEGPGHTNEQFF. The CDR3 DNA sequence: TGCAGCGTTGAAGGACCTGGGCATACAAATGAGCAGTTCTTC.

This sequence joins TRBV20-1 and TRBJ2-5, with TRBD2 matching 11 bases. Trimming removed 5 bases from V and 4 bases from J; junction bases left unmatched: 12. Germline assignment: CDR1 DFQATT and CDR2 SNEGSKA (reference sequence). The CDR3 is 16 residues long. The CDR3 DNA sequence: TGCAGTGCTCGCCCCATGACTAGCGGGGTAGGAGAGACCCAGTACTTC. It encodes CSARPMTSGVGETQYF.

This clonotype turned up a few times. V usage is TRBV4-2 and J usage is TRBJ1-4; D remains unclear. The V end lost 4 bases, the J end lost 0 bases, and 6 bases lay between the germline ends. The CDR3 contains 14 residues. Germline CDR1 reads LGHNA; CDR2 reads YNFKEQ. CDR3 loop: CASSRLPTNEKLFF. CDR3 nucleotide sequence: TGTGCCAGCAGCCGTCTTCCAACTAATGAAAAACTGTTTTTT.

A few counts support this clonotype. CDR3: CATSDPVRDRASETQYF. CDR3 sequence (DNA): TGTGCCACCAGTGATCCCGTCCGGGACAGGGCGTCGGAGACCCAGTACTTC. The chain combines TRBV24-1 with TRBJ2-5; 9 bases agree with TRBD1. Trimming removed 3 bases from V and 5 bases from J; junction bases left unmatched: 12. Germline V gene data show CDR1 as KGHDR and CDR2 as SFDVKD. The CDR3 spans 17 residues.

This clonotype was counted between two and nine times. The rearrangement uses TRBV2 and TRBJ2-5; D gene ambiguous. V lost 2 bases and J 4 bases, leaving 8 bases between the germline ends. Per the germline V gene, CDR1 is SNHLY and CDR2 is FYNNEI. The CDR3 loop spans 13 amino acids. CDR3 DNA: TGTGCCAGCAGTGAACCCGTCATAGAGACCCAGTACTTC. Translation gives CASSEPVIETQYF.

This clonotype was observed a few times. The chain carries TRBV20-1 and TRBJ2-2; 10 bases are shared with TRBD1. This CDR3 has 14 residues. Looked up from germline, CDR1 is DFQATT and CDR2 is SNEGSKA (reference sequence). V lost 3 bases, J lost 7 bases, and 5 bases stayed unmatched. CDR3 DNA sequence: TGCAGTGCTAGGGGGGACAGGGGTGGCGGGGAGCTGTTTTTT. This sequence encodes CSARGDRGGGELFF.

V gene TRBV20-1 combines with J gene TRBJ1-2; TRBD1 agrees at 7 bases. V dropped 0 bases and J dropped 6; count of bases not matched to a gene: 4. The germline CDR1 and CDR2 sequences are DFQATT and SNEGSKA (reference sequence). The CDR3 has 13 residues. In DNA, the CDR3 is TGCAGTGCTAGAGAGGCAGGGGGAAATGGCTACACCTTC. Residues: CSAREAGGNGYTF.

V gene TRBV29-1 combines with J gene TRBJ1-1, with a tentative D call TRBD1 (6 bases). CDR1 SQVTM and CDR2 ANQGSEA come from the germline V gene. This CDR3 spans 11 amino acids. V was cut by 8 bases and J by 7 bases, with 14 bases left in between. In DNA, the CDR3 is TGCAGCACCGGGAGAGGGGGTGAAGCTTTCTTT. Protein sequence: CSTGRGGEAFF.

The CDR3 region is CASSLFRAHEQFF. CDR3 in DNA: TGTGCCAGCAGCCTTTTCAGGGCTCACGAGCAGTTCTTC. The chain couples TRBV11-3 to TRBJ2-1, with D possibly TRBD1 on 5 matching bases. Trimming took 5 bases from V and 10 from J, leaving 15 bases between them. The CDR3 is 13 amino acids. In germline, CDR1 is SGHNT, CDR2 YENEEA. The whole variable domain, remainder taken from reference TRBV11-3 and TRBJ2-1, is EAGVVQSPRYKIIEKKQPVAFWCNPISGHNTLYWYLQNLGQGPELLIRYENEEAVDDSQLPKDRFSAERLKGVDSTLKIQPAELGDSAVYLCASSLFRAHEQFFGPGTRLTVL.

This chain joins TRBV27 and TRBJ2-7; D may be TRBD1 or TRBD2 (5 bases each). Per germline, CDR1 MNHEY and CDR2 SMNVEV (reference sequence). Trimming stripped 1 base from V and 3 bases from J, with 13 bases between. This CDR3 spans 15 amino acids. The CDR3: CASSLFPGSGYEQYF. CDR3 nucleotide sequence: TGTGCCAGCAGTTTATTCCCAGGGAGCGGCTACGAGCAGTACTTC.

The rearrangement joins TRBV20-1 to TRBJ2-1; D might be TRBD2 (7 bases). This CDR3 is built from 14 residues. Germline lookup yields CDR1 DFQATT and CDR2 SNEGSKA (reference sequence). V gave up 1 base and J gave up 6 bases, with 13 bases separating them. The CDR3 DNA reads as TGCAGTGCTAGAGTGGGGGGGGCGGGCAATGAGCAGTTCTTC. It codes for CSARVGGAGNEQFF.

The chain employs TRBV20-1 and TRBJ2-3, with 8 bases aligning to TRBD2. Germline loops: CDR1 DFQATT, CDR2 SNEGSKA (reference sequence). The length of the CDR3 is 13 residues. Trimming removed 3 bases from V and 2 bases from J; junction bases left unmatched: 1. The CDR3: CSASGGATDTQYF. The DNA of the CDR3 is TGCAGTGCTAGCGGGGGGGCCACAGATACGCAGTATTTT.

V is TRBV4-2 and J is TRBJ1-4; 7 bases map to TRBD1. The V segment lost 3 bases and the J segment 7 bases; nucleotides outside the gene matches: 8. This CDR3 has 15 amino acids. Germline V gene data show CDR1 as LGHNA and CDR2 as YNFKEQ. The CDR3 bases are TGTGCCAGCAGCCAGCGACAGGGAAGGACTGAAAAACTGTTTTTT. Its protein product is CASSQRQGRTEKLFF.

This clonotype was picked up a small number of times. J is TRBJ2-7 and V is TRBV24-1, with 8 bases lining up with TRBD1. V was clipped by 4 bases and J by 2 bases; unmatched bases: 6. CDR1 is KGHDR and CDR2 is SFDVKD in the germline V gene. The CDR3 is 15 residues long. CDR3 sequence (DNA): TGTGCCACCAGTGACAAGGGACAGGCTCCCTACGAGCAGTACTTC. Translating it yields CATSDKGQAPYEQYF.

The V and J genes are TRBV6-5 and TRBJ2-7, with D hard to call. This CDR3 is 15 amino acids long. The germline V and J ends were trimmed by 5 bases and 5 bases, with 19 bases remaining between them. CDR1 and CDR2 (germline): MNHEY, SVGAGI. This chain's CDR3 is CASSPRRSGSDEQYF. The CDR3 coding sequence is TGTGCCAGCAGTCCTCGACGGTCCGGGTCGGACGAGCAGTACTTC.

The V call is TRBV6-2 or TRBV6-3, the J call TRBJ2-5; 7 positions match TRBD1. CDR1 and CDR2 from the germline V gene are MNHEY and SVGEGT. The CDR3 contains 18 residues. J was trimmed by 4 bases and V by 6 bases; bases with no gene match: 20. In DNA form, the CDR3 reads TGTGCCAGCAGCTACCCCTCCCTGACAGGGCTCTTACGAGAGACCCAGTACTTC. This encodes CASSYPSLTGLLRETQYF.

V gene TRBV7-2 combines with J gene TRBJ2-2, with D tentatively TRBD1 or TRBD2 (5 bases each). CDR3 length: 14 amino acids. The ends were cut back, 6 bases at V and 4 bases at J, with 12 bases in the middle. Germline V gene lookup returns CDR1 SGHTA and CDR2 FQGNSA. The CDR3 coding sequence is TGTGCCAGCAGACGGGACGGTGCCACCGGGGAGCTGTTTTTT. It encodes CASRRDGATGELFF. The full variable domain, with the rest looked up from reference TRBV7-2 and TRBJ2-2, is GAGVSQSPSNKVTEKGKDVELRCDPISGHTALYWYRQSLGQGLEFLIYFQGNSAPDKSGLPSDRFSAERTGGSVSTLTIQRTQQEDSAVYLCASRRDGATGELFFGEGSRLTVL.

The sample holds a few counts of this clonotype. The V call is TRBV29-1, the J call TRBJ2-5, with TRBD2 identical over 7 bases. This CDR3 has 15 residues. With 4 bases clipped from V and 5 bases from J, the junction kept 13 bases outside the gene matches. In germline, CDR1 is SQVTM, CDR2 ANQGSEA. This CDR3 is CSVGGGSLAGETQYF. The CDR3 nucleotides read TGCAGCGTTGGAGGCGGGAGTTTGGCAGGGGAGACCCAGTACTTC.

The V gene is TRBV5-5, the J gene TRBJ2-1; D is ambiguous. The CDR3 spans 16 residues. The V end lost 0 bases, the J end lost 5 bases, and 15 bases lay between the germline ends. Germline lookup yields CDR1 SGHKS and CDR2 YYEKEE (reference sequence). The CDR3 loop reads CASSLEAETMNNEQFF. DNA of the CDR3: TGTGCCAGCAGCTTGGAGGCGGAGACCATGAACAATGAGCAGTTCTTC.

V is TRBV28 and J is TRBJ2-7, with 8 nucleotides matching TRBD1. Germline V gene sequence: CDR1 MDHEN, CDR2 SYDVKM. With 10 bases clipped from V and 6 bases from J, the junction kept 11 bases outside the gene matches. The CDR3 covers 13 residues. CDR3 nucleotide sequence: TGTGCCACAAGCCAGGGGGCCGAGCGCGAGCAGTACTTC. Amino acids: CATSQGAEREQYF.

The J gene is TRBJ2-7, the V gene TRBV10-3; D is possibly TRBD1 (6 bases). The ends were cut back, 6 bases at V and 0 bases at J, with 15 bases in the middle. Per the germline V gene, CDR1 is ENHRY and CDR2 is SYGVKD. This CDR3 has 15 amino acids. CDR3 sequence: CAIRGADGSSYEQYF. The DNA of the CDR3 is TGTGCCATCAGGGGGGCCGATGGGAGCTCCTACGAGCAGTACTTC.

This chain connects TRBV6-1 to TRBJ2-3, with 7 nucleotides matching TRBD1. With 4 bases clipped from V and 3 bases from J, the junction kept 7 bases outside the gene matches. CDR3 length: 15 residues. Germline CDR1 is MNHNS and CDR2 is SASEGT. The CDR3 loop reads CASSALQGWTDTQYF. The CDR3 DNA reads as TGTGCCAGCAGTGCGTTACAGGGGTGGACAGATACGCAGTATTTT.

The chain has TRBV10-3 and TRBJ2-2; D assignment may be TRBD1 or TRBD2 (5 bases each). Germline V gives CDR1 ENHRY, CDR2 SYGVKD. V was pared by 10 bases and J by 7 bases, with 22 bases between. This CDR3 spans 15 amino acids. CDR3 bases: TGTGCCACCACCGGACGGGGCCCTGGATTCGGGGAGCTGTTTTTT. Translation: CATTGRGPGFGELFF.

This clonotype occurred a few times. CDR3 DNA sequence: TGTGCCAGCAGTGAAACCGGGACAGGCGGAAACACCATATATTTT. Translated: CASSETGTGGNTIYF. The J gene is TRBJ1-3, the V gene TRBV6-1; 8 nucleotides align to TRBD1. This CDR3 comprises 15 residues. V shed 2 bases, J shed 4 bases, and the junction held 4 bases outside the gene matches. The germline CDR1 and CDR2 sequences are MNHNS and SASEGT.

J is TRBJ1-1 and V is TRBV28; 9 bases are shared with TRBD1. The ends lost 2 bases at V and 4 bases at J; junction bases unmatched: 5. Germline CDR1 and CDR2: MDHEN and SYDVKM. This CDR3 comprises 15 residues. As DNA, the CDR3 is TGTGCCAGCAGTTTAGGGGACAGGGTCACCACTGAAGCTTTCTTT. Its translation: CASSLGDRVTTEAFF.

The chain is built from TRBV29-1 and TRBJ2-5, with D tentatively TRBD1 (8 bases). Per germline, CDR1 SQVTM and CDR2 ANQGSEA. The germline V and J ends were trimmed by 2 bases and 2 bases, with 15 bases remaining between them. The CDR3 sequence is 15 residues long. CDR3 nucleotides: TGCAGCGTTGAAACAGGACAGGGAGGGCAAGAGACCCAGTACTTC. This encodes CSVETGQGGQETQYF.